The 31 T cell receptor beta chains below were found in one sample sequenced in a study of shared clonotypes between healthy human individuals. Clones were sequenced by immunoSEQ multiplex PCR, and TCRdb holds only the in-frame ones, with some missing. The sample has under 600,000 clones, about 80% seen once; the top ten hold around 12%. Sequenced material: PBMCs. The source is a woman aged 40-49 years in good health. Some clones in this sample may be carry-over from other donors' samples.

The chain employs TRBV6-1 and TRBJ2-3; the D is unclear. Germline lookup yields CDR1 MNHNS and CDR2 SASEGT. The CDR3 covers 14 residues. V dropped 7 bases and J dropped 2 bases, with 13 bases sitting between them. CDR3 loop: CASIKYVSTDTQYF. The CDR3 nucleotides are TGTGCCAGCATTAAATATGTTTCCACAGATACGCAGTATTTT.

The gene calls are TRBV5-1 and TRBJ1-2; D unresolved. Germline V gene lookup returns CDR1 SGHRS and CDR2 YFSETQ. This CDR3 has 14 residues. The V end was cut by 2 bases, the J end by 0 bases, with 8 bases between. CDR3 residues: CASSLSDTNYGYTF. DNA for the CDR3: TGCGCCAGCAGCTTATCCGACACTAACTATGGCTACACCTTC.

In regard to this clone: This is likely an artifact of a read error, given a far larger clone one base away. Distinct nucleotide sequences in the sample also encode this CDR3. The chain joins TRBV28 to TRBJ2-1, with D maybe TRBD2 (5 bases). The CDR3 is 16 residues long. Per germline, CDR1 MDHEN and CDR2 SYDVKM. The CDR3 DNA follows: TGTGCCAGCAGTTACCCTCACGGAGGTTCCTATAATGAGCAGTTCTTC. Protein sequence: CASSYPHGGSYNEQFF.

The chain is built from TRBV28 and TRBJ1-2; 9 nucleotides agree with TRBD1. The germline V gene has CDR1 MDHEN and CDR2 SYDVKM. J was trimmed by 4 bases and V by 6 bases; bases with no gene match: 12. This CDR3 spans 16 amino acids. CDR3: CASSPTGGVWSYGYTF. CDR3 bases: TGTGCCAGCAGCCCGACAGGGGGGGTGTGGAGCTATGGCTACACCTTC.

This chain links TRBV18 with TRBJ1-5; 8 bases are a match to TRBD1. The V and J ends lost 4 bases and 4 bases, in that order; junction bases with no gene match: 3. The CDR3 extends over 14 amino acids. In germline, CDR1 is KGHSH, CDR2 LQKENI. The CDR3 region is CASSQGQVNQPQHF. The CDR3 region has the DNA TGTGCCAGCTCACAGGGACAGGTTAATCAGCCCCAGCATTTT.

This sequence joins TRBV19 and TRBJ1-1; possibly TRBD1 for D (5 bases). Trimming left V 4 bases short and J 3 bases short, with 12 bases between. Germline V gene sequence: CDR1 LNHDA, CDR2 SQIVND (reference sequence). The CDR3 runs 14 residues. CDR3 bases: TGTGCCAGTAGTAGACTTGTAGGGGACACTGAAGCTTTCTTT. Protein sequence: CASSRLVGDTEAFF.

The chain links TRBV7-8 to TRBJ2-2; a weak D match, TRBD1 (6 bases). CDR1 is SGHVS and CDR2 is FQNEAQ in the germline V gene. The CDR3 loop spans 17 amino acids. V shed 2 bases and J shed 1 base, with 14 bases lying between them. CDR3 sequence reads: CASSLNRAGVNTGELFF. CDR3 nucleotide sequence: TGTGCCAGCAGCTTAAATCGGGCAGGGGTGAACACCGGGGAGCTGTTTTTT.

This chain connects TRBV29-1 to TRBJ1-1; D gene uncertain. CDR1 SQVTM and CDR2 ANQGSEA come from the germline V gene. The germline V and J ends were trimmed by 4 bases and 5 bases, with 11 bases remaining between them. The CDR3 has 12 residues. The CDR3 DNA follows: TGCAGCGTTGCCCGTGACAAGACTGAAGCTTTCTTT. Amino acid sequence: CSVARDKTEAFF.

A few counts support this clone. The V gene is TRBV30, the J gene TRBJ1-5; a possible D gene is TRBD1 (6 bases). CDR3 length: 12 amino acids. The V gene's germline CDR1 is GTSNPN and CDR2 SVGIG (reference sequence). With 3 bases removed from V and 8 bases from J, the gap between germline ends came to 11 bases. CDR3 amino acids: CAWSLGGKPQHF. As DNA, the CDR3 is TGTGCCTGGAGCTTAGGGGGAAAGCCCCAGCATTTT.

V usage is TRBV2 and J usage is TRBJ2-2, with D unresolved. The V gene's germline CDR1 is SNHLY and CDR2 FYNNEI. The CDR3 has 17 amino acids. V was shortened by 0 bases and J by 1 base, with 12 bases between the two germline ends. CDR3 residues: CASSEALQEQNTGELFF. CDR3 sequence (DNA): TGTGCCAGCAGTGAAGCGCTGCAGGAACAGAACACCGGGGAGCTGTTTTTT.

The rearrangement links TRBV7-9 to TRBJ2-5; D perhaps matches TRBD1 (5 bases). The germline V gene encodes CDR1 SEHNR and CDR2 FQNEAQ (reference sequence). V gave up 4 bases and J gave up 2 bases, with 8 bases separating them. The CDR3 is made up of 13 amino acids. The CDR3 DNA follows: TGTGCCAGCAGCTCTGACAGACAAGAGACCCAGTACTTC. This encodes CASSSDRQETQYF.

The genes are TRBV18 and TRBJ2-1, with 7 bases fitting TRBD2. The CDR3 totals 17 residues. Germline V gene data show CDR1 as KGHSH and CDR2 as LQKENI. V lost 0 bases and J lost 7; bases outside the gene matches: 12. The CDR3 DNA reads TGTGCCAGCTCACCACCGGGAGGGCTAATTATGAGGAATGAGCAGTTCTTC. Translating it yields CASSPPGGLIMRNEQFF. Full variable domain (rest looked up from reference TRBV18 and TRBJ2-1): NAGVMQNPRHLVRRRGQEARLRCSPMKGHSHVYWYRQLPEEGLKFMVYLQKENIIDESGMPKERFSAEFPKEGPSILRIQQVVRGDSAAYFCASSPPGGLIMRNEQFFGPGTRLTVL.

This clone was recorded once. The V and J genes are TRBV30 and TRBJ1-4, with D possibly matching TRBD1 (5 bases). The CDR3 has 14 amino acids. Per the germline V gene, CDR1 is GTSNPN and CDR2 is SVGIG (reference sequence). The V and J ends lost 3 bases and 3 bases respectively, with 11 bases between them. CDR3 sequence: CAWSRTGPNEKLFF. The CDR3 DNA follows: TGTGCCTGGAGCAGGACGGGACCTAATGAAAAACTGTTTTTT.

In this sample, this clone turned up once. This chain's CDR3 is CAWGGNNQPQHF. CDR3 sequence (DNA): TGTGCCTGGGGGGGGAACAATCAGCCCCAGCATTTT. The chain has TRBV30 and TRBJ1-5; a weak D match, TRBD1 (5 bases). This CDR3 comprises 12 residues. V lost 5 bases to trimming and J lost 3 bases, with 8 bases between them. Per the germline V gene, CDR1 is GTSNPN and CDR2 is SVGIG (reference sequence).

The sample holds one count of this clone. The chain recombines TRBV9 with TRBJ2-2; D is tentatively TRBD1 or TRBD2 (6 bases each). Germline V gives CDR1 SGDLS, CDR2 YYNGEE. Trimming took off 4 bases at V and 7 bases at J, with 17 bases between the two ends. The length of the CDR3 is 15 residues. The CDR3, as DNA: TGTGCCAGCAGCCAAGGGGGGAGCGAGGTCGGGGAGCTGTTTTTT. It translates to CASSQGGSEVGELFF.

This clone was seen only once. The chain is built from TRBV5-6 and TRBJ2-1, with 8 positions matching TRBD2. Losses at the gene ends were 2 bases for V and 8 bases for J; bases not matched to a gene: 15. Germline V gene lookup returns CDR1 SGHDT and CDR2 YYEEEE. The CDR3 has 17 amino acids. CDR3 residues: CASSFPSGGLYNDEQFF. The DNA for the CDR3 is TGTGCCAGCAGCTTTCCTTCGGGAGGGTTATATAACGATGAGCAGTTCTTC.

This clone was seen at least ten times. The CDR3 reads CASRWGPDRGPNQPQHF. The CDR3 nucleotides are TGTGCCAGCCGATGGGGCCCCGACAGGGGGCCAAATCAGCCCCAGCATTTT. The chain couples TRBV2 to TRBJ1-5; 10 bases are a match to TRBD1. The J segment lost 4 bases and the V segment lost 8 bases, leaving 14 bases of the junction unmatched. Germline CDR1 SNHLY, CDR2 FYNNEI. The CDR3 has 17 residues.

This clone was detected only a few times. The chain couples TRBV5-6 to TRBJ1-3, with TRBD1 as a possible D gene (6 bases). V lost 4 bases and J lost 2, with 10 bases in between. In germline, CDR1 is SGHDT, CDR2 YYEEEE. The CDR3 spans 14 residues. The CDR3 loop reads CASSPGATGNTIYF. CDR3 bases: TGTGCCAGCAGCCCAGGGGCAACTGGAAACACCATATATTTT.

This chain uses TRBV29-1 with TRBJ2-1, with 9 positions matching TRBD1. Germline V gene lookup returns CDR1 SQVTM and CDR2 ANQGSEA. V trimming: 6 bases; J trimming: 7 bases; junction bases outside the gene matches: 13. The CDR3 totals 15 residues. CDR3 in amino acids: CSVFPRDRASNEQFF. DNA for the CDR3: TGCAGCGTATTTCCCCGGGACAGGGCTTCGAATGAGCAGTTCTTC.

The table lists this clone with a count of one. The chain has TRBV18 and TRBJ1-1; 8 bases agree with TRBD1. Looked up from germline, CDR1 is KGHSH and CDR2 is LQKENI. This CDR3 is 14 amino acids long. Unmatched junction bases numbered 5, after V lost 5 bases and J lost 3 bases. CDR3 amino acids: CASSAGQVDTEAFF. The CDR3 nucleotides are TGTGCCAGCTCAGCGGGACAGGTTGACACTGAAGCTTTCTTT.

In its sample, this clone was seen once. V gene TRBV5-1 combines with J gene TRBJ1-5; D not certain. CDR1 is SGHRS and CDR2 is YFSETQ in the germline V gene. There are 14 residues in the CDR3. The V end was cut by 2 bases, the J end by 2 bases, with 8 bases between. CDR3 sequence reads: CASSFGPGNQPQHF. CDR3 sequence (DNA): TGCGCCAGCAGCTTCGGACCGGGCAATCAGCCCCAGCATTTT.

The V and J genes are TRBV6-6 and TRBJ1-5, with D hard to call. V was clipped by 0 bases and J by 0 bases, with 6 bases between them. CDR1 and CDR2 from the germline V gene are MNHNY and SVGAGI (reference sequence). The CDR3 loop spans 15 amino acids. This CDR3 reads CASSYSINSNQPQHF. CDR3 sequence (DNA): TGTGCCAGCAGTTACTCCATAAATAGCAATCAGCCCCAGCATTTT.

The V call is TRBV5-1, the J call TRBJ1-3, with a tentative D call TRBD1 (5 bases). This CDR3 is built from 15 residues. V gave up 4 bases and J gave up 0 bases, with 11 bases separating them. Germline V gives CDR1 SGHRS, CDR2 YFSETQ. This CDR3 reads CASSPGTVSGNTIYF. The DNA of the CDR3 is TGCGCCAGCAGCCCGGGGACTGTCTCTGGAAACACCATATATTTT. The entire variable domain, with the rest obtained from reference TRBV5-1 and TRBJ1-3, is as follows: KAGVTQTPRYLIKTRGQQVTLSCSPISGHRSVSWYQQTPGQGLQFLFEYFSETQRNKGNFPGRFSGRQFSNSRSEMNVSTLELGDSALYLCASSPGTVSGNTIYFGEGSWLTVV.

The chain carries TRBV28 and TRBJ2-5; 11 positions agree with TRBD2. The CDR3 loop spans 13 amino acids. The trim removed 5 bases at V and 9 bases at J, leaving 5 bases unmatched. CDR1 is MDHEN and CDR2 is SYDVKM in the germline V gene. The CDR3 here is CASSQLAGGAQYF. CDR3 DNA sequence: TGTGCCAGCAGTCAATTAGCGGGAGGGGCCCAGTACTTC.

The chain combines TRBV6-4 with TRBJ2-2; 10 bases line up with TRBD1. Germline CDR1 reads MRHNA; CDR2 reads SNTAGT. The CDR3 runs 15 residues. Trimming at V came to 5 bases and at J to 5 bases, leaving 5 bases not matched to a gene. CDR3 DNA sequence: TGTGCCAGCAGTCCCGACAGGGGGCTGACCGGGGAGCTGTTTTTT. This encodes CASSPDRGLTGELFF.

V is TRBV28 and J is TRBJ2-1, with D maybe TRBD2 (5 bases). CDR1 MDHEN and CDR2 SYDVKM come from the germline V gene. V was cut by 8 bases and J by 11 bases, with 13 bases left in between. This CDR3 contains 11 residues. The CDR3 bases are TGTGCCAGCCATTCCCGGGGTCAGCAGTTCTTC. It yields the protein CASHSRGQQFF.

The J gene is TRBJ1-1, the V gene TRBV28, with D unclear. This CDR3 is 12 amino acids long. Germline loops: CDR1 MDHEN, CDR2 SYDVKM. Trimming pared 5 bases from V and 5 bases from J, leaving 9 bases between. CDR3 loop: CASSPGVTEAFF. Here the CDR3 DNA reads TGTGCCAGCAGTCCTGGGGTAACTGAAGCTTTCTTT.

V and J are TRBV7-2 and TRBJ2-7; D not resolved. Germline CDR1 is SGHTA and CDR2 is FQGNSA. The CDR3 extends over 13 amino acids. Between the trimmed V and J ends, which lost 2 bases and 2 bases, there was a span of 7 bases. The CDR3 loop is CASSLPPTYEQYF. CDR3 nucleotide sequence: TGTGCCAGCAGCTTACCACCGACCTACGAGCAGTACTTC.

This clone appeared a single time. The V and J genes are TRBV5-1 and TRBJ2-2; D is possibly TRBD1 (6 bases). V dropped 5 bases and J dropped 1 base, with 12 bases sitting between them. The CDR3 spans 15 residues. CDR1 SGHRS and CDR2 YFSETQ come from the germline V gene. The CDR3 here is CASRGKTGNTGELFF. The CDR3 DNA is TGCGCCAGCAGAGGGAAGACAGGGAACACCGGGGAGCTGTTTTTT.

The J gene is TRBJ2-7, the V gene TRBV28; D is possibly TRBD2 (7 bases). In germline, CDR1 is MDHEN, CDR2 SYDVKM. Trimming stripped 7 bases from V and 3 bases from J, with 16 bases between. The CDR3 is made up of 14 amino acids. This CDR3 is CASTIQGGGYEQYF. The CDR3 DNA follows: TGTGCCAGCACTATCCAGGGAGGGGGCTACGAGCAGTACTTC.

The V gene is TRBV9, the J gene TRBJ2-7; 11 bases are a match to TRBD2. The ends lost 4 bases at V and 4 bases at J; junction bases unmatched: 7. In germline, CDR1 is SGDLS, CDR2 YYNGEE. The CDR3 loop spans 15 amino acids. CDR3 DNA: TGTGCCAGCAGCCCGTACACTAGCGGGAGTTACGAGCAGTACTTC. It is translated as CASSPYTSGSYEQYF.